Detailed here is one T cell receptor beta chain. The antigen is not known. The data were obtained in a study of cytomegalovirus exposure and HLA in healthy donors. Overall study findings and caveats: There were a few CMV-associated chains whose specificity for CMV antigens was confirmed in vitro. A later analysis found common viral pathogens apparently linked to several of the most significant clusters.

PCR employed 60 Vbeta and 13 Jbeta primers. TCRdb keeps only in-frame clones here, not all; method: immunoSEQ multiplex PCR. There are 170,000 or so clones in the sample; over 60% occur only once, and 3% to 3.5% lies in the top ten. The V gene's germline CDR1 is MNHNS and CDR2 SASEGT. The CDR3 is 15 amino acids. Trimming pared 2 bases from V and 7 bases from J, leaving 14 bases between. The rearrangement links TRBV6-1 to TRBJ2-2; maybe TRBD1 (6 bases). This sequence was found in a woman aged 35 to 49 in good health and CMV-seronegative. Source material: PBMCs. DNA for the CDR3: TGTGCCAGCAGTGAAAGGGCCAGGGGACACGGGGAGCTGTTTTTT. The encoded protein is CASSERARGHGELFF.